The 8 T cell receptor beta chains below all came from one sample that was sequenced in a study of T cells expressing NK-cell markers. From the 5' RACE reads, TCRdb lists one entry per CDR3 protein and no DNA. The sample shows roughly 450,000 distinct CDR3 sequences, and 1.4% sits with its ten largest clones. Sequenced input: blood T cells: a sorted CD56 or NKG2C T cell subset, CD4+ or CD8+ T cells, or bulk PBMC T cells (not recorded which). The origin of the receptors is a woman in her forties or fifties in good health.

The V and J genes are TRBV20-1 and TRBJ1-6; absent DNA, TCRdb's TRBD1 call cannot be checked. Germline values: CDR1 DFQATT, CDR2 SNEGSKA (reference sequence). The CDR3 loop spans 14 amino acids. CDR3: CSARQTGTGGTLHF.

V and J are TRBV12-3 or TRBV12-4 and TRBJ2-1; the D call of TRBD1 rests on TCRdb alone, since no DNA is present to check it. CDR3 length equals 15 residues. The CDR3 loop reads CASKSVGGTRNEQFF.

V and J are TRBV12-3 or TRBV12-4 and TRBJ2-5; the TCRdb D gene call, TRBD1, has no DNA to confirm it. The length of the CDR3 is 15 residues. CDR3 in amino acids: CASSPLGGPQETQYF.

The CDR3 loop reads CASRTSGREDTQYF. The J gene is TRBJ2-3, the V gene TRBV5-1; the TCRdb call, TRBD2, lacks DNA for checking. The germline V gene encodes CDR1 SGHRS and CDR2 YFSETQ. The CDR3 consists of 14 residues. Full variable domain (missing parts from reference TRBV5-1 and TRBJ2-3): KAGVTQTPRYLIKTRGQQVTLSCSPISGHRSVSWYQQTPGQGLQFLFEYFSETQRNKGNFPGRFSGRQFSNSRSEMNVSTLELGDSALYLCASRTSGREDTQYFGPGTRLTVL.

V is TRBV10-3 and J is TRBJ2-1; TCRdb calls TRBD1, which cannot be checked without DNA. This CDR3 contains 13 residues. Germline assignment: CDR1 ENHRY and CDR2 SYGVKD. The CDR3 sequence is CAIAGDLRNEQFF.

V gene TRBV12-3 or TRBV12-4 combines with J gene TRBJ2-3; with no DNA, the TCRdb D assignment of TRBD1 cannot be verified. The CDR3 loop spans 17 amino acids. CDR3 sequence reads: CASSFMVGGDGTDTQYF.

J is TRBJ2-7 and V is TRBV5-1; TCRdb outputs TRBD2, but without DNA this stays unchecked. The CDR3 totals 16 residues. Germline lookup yields CDR1 SGHRS and CDR2 YFSETQ. Here the CDR3 reads CASSLEFGTGPYEQYF. Supplemented by reference TRBV5-1 and TRBJ2-7, the full variable domain reads KAGVTQTPRYLIKTRGQQVTLSCSPISGHRSVSWYQQTPGQGLQFLFEYFSETQRNKGNFPGRFSGRQFSNSRSEMNVSTLELGDSALYLCASSLEFGTGPYEQYFGPGTRLTVT.

The chain employs TRBV29-1 and TRBJ2-2. CDR1 is SQVTM, CDR2 ANQGSEA, per germline. The CDR3 has 12 amino acids. CDR3 loop: CSVRRGTGELFF.